The 29 T cell receptor beta chains presented below share a single source sample, sequenced in a study of blood T cell repertoires in COVID-19. Clones were read by immunoSEQ multiplex PCR, and TCRdb kept only the in-frame ones, dropping some. Altogether around 250,000 clones are present, approximately 91% being singletons, with the ten largest covering about 0.7%. The sequencing sample was made of peripheral blood. These receptor sequences come from a human donor in a cohort sampled during active COVID-19.

V is TRBV19 and J is TRBJ2-7, with 9 bases identical to TRBD2. With V trimmed by 5 bases and J by 2 bases, 10 bases remained unmatched. The CDR3 is made up of 16 amino acids. CDR1 is LNHDA, CDR2 SQIVND, per germline (reference sequence). CDR3 coding DNA: TGTGCCAGTAGTCTCGGGATCGCTAGCGGGGCCTACGAGCAGTACTTC. This translates into CASSLGIASGAYEQYF.

The J gene is TRBJ2-3, the V gene TRBV5-1; perhaps TRBD1 as D (5 bases). CDR1 and CDR2 (germline): SGHRS, YFSETQ. The CDR3 has 12 amino acids. V shed 0 bases and J shed 6 bases, with 5 bases lying between them. The CDR3 sequence: CASSLDRDTQYF. The DNA for the CDR3 is TGCGCCAGCAGCTTGGACAGGGATACGCAGTATTTT.

This sequence joins TRBV29-1 and TRBJ1-3, with D possibly matching TRBD1 (6 bases). Trimming stripped 6 bases from V and 7 bases from J, with 19 bases between. Looked up from germline, CDR1 is SQVTM and CDR2 is ANQGSEA. The CDR3 contains 14 residues. The CDR3 DNA reads TGCAGCGTGTCCACCCCGGACAGCCCGAACACCATATATTTT. It translates to CSVSTPDSPNTIYF. Full variable domain (outside the CDR3, taken from reference TRBV29-1 and TRBJ1-3): SAVISQKPSRDICQRGTSLTIQCQVDSQVTMMFWYRQQPGQSLTLIATANQGSEATYESGFVIDKFPISRPNLTFSTLTVSNMSPEDSSIYLCSVSTPDSPNTIYFGEGSWLTVV.

The chain combines TRBV18 with TRBJ1-2; 11 nucleotides match TRBD1. CDR1 and CDR2 from the germline V gene are KGHSH and LQKENI. The CDR3 is made up of 15 amino acids. The V and J ends lost 2 bases and 5 bases, in that order; junction bases with no gene match: 4. The CDR3 reads CASSPGGQGAYGYTF. The CDR3 DNA reads TGTGCCAGCTCACCAGGAGGACAGGGGGCGTATGGCTACACCTTC.

The genes are TRBV13 and TRBJ1-4; D uncertain. This CDR3 is 15 amino acids long. Germline CDR1 and CDR2: PRHDT and FYEKMQ (reference sequence). Trimming removed 0 bases at V and 0 bases at J, with 5 bases between. The CDR3 DNA reads as TGTGCCAGCAGCTTAGGCAGGTCAACTAATGAAAAACTGTTTTTT. This encodes CASSLGRSTNEKLFF.

V and J are TRBV30 and TRBJ2-2; 8 bases align to TRBD2. Trimming removed 0 bases from V and 8 bases from J; junction bases left unmatched: 8. The CDR3 is 15 amino acids. In germline, CDR1 is GTSNPN, CDR2 SVGIG (reference sequence). The CDR3 nucleotides are TGTGCCTGGAGTGTGCTCGGGGGGGGCCAAGGGGAGCTGTTTTTT. It yields the protein CAWSVLGGGQGELFF. Combining the CDR3 with reference TRBV30 and TRBJ2-2 gives the whole variable domain SQTIHQWPATLVQPVGSPLSLECTVEGTSNPNLYWYRQAAGRGLQLLFYSVGIGQISSEVPQNLSASRPQDRQFILSSKKLLLSDSGFYLCAWSVLGGGQGELFFGEGSRLTVL.

In its sample, this clone was seen a few times. The chain has TRBV6-4 and TRBJ1-5; weak D call: TRBD1 (6 bases). CDR1 is MRHNA and CDR2 is SNTAGT in the germline V gene. Trimming left V 0 bases short and J 7 bases short, with 13 bases between. CDR3 length: 15 residues. The CDR3 sequence: CASSDSAGDNQPQHF. CDR3 bases: TGTGCCAGCAGTGACTCGGCAGGGGATAACCAGCCCCAGCATTTT.

This chain uses TRBV6-2 or TRBV6-3 with TRBJ2-7, with a tentative D call TRBD2 (5 bases). The CDR3 length is 13 residues. Trimming took 3 bases from V and 3 from J, leaving 9 bases between them. Germline V lookup: CDR1 MNHEY, CDR2 SVGEGT. The CDR3 sequence is CASSYGENYEQYF. The CDR3 DNA is TGTGCCAGCAGTTATGGGGAGAACTACGAGCAGTACTTC.

J is TRBJ2-1 and V is TRBV29-1; 8 bases line up with TRBD1. This CDR3 has 14 amino acids. Trimming took 5 bases from V and 7 from J; bases not matched to a gene: 10. Germline V gene sequence: CDR1 SQVTM, CDR2 ANQGSEA. CDR3 loop: CSVRILDRVNEQFF. The CDR3 bases are TGCAGCGTTCGGATCCTGGACAGGGTTAATGAGCAGTTCTTC.

V gene TRBV9 combines with J gene TRBJ2-5; D is perhaps TRBD1 (5 bases). Trimming pared 1 base from V and 1 base from J, leaving 8 bases between. The germline V gene has CDR1 SGDLS and CDR2 YYNGEE. This CDR3 is 14 amino acids long. CDR3 DNA sequence: TGTGCCAGCAGCGTAAGGGGAATCCAAGAGACCCAGTACTTC. The encoded protein is CASSVRGIQETQYF.

The DNA of the CDR3 is TGCAGTGCTAGTCAGGGGGTCGCCTATGGCTACACCTTC. Its translation is CSASQGVAYGYTF. The chain is built from TRBV20-1 and TRBJ1-2; TRBD1 aligns across 7 bases. Looked up from germline, CDR1 is DFQATT and CDR2 is SNEGSKA (reference sequence). V trimming: 3 bases; J trimming: 4 bases; junction bases outside the gene matches: 5. This CDR3 has 13 residues.

The genes are TRBV12-3 or TRBV12-4 and TRBJ1-4; 7 bases agree with TRBD1. V shed 5 bases, J shed 12 bases, and the junction held 3 bases outside the gene matches. CDR3 length equals 11 residues. The CDR3, as DNA: TGTGCCAGCAGTAAAGGGGGCGAACTGTTTTTT. Translation: CASSKGGELFF.

The chain recombines TRBV27 with TRBJ1-2; 8 bases map to TRBD1. Germline V gene sequence: CDR1 MNHEY, CDR2 SMNVEV (reference sequence). This CDR3 has 13 amino acids. With 6 bases clipped from V and 8 bases from J, the junction kept 8 bases outside the gene matches. The CDR3 spells CASRPGQGAGYTF. The CDR3 bases are TGTGCCAGCAGGCCCGGACAGGGTGCGGGCTACACCTTC.

The sample holds one count of this clone. V gene TRBV28 combines with J gene TRBJ2-7; the match to TRBD1 covers 8 bases. CDR3 size: 14 residues. The germline gives CDR1 MDHEN, CDR2 SYDVKM. The V segment lost 7 bases and the J segment 4 bases; nucleotides outside the gene matches: 9. This chain's CDR3 is CASNSDRVGYEQYF. CDR3 nucleotides: TGTGCCAGCAACTCGGACAGGGTAGGATACGAGCAGTACTTC.

V and J are TRBV28 and TRBJ1-5; a possible D gene is TRBD1 (6 bases). The CDR3 consists of 15 residues. The germline V gene has CDR1 MDHEN and CDR2 SYDVKM. V was trimmed by 7 bases and J by 5 bases, leaving 18 bases between them. The CDR3 reads CASNLQGGGDQPQHF. In DNA, the CDR3 is TGTGCCAGCAATCTACAGGGTGGAGGTGATCAGCCCCAGCATTTT.

This CDR3 reads CARSLKGVGQPQHF. CDR3 DNA: TGTGCCAGAAGCTTAAAGGGGGTCGGTCAGCCCCAGCATTTT. The rearrangement joins TRBV5-3 to TRBJ1-5, with D perhaps matching TRBD1 (6 bases). TRBV5-3 is an ORF for which the function is uncertain. Trimming pared 2 bases from V and 6 bases from J, leaving 12 bases between. CDR3 size: 14 residues.

Comments on this clone: In the same sample, other DNA sequences code for this CDR3. The V call is TRBV9, the J call TRBJ1-3; no clear D. This CDR3 contains 13 residues. Trimming stripped 3 bases from V and 5 bases from J, with 9 bases between. Germline V CDR1 and CDR2: SGDLS, YYNGEE. CDR3 amino acids: CASSAGGRNTIYF. As DNA, the CDR3 is TGTGCCAGCAGCGCCGGCGGGAGAAACACCATATATTTT. The whole variable domain, filled in from reference TRBV9 and TRBJ1-3, reads DSGVTQTPKHLITATGQRVTLRCSPRSGDLSVYWYQQSLDQGLQFLIQYYNGEERAKGNILERFSAQQFPDLHSELNLSSLELGDSALYFCASSAGGRNTIYFGEGSWLTVV.

The V call is TRBV5-1, the J call TRBJ2-3, with 8 bases fitting TRBD1. Unmatched junction bases numbered 9, after V lost 0 bases and J lost 6 bases. The CDR3 spans 16 residues. The germline gives CDR1 SGHRS, CDR2 YFSETQ. The CDR3 coding sequence is TGCGCCAGCAGCTTGGGACAGGGGTCAAGTGGGGATACGCAGTATTTT. It specifies CASSLGQGSSGDTQYF.

A single count supports this clone. The J gene is TRBJ2-7, the V gene TRBV11-2; 9 nucleotides line up with TRBD1. This CDR3 comprises 13 residues. Trimming cost V 4 bases and J 9 bases; bases outside gene matches: 7. Germline V CDR1 and CDR2: SGHAT, FQNNGV. The CDR3 DNA reads TGTGCCAGCAGCTCTACAGGGGGCGCCCGGCAGTACTTC. It is translated as CASSSTGGARQYF.

The J gene is TRBJ2-1, the V gene TRBV7-6, with 7 bases identical to TRBD2. Germline lookup yields CDR1 SGHVS and CDR2 FNYEAQ. CDR3 length: 12 amino acids. Trimming removed 5 bases from V and 9 bases from J; junction bases left unmatched: 4. This chain's CDR3 is CASSPPSGEQFF. The CDR3 coding sequence is TGTGCCAGCAGCCCCCCTAGCGGTGAGCAGTTCTTC.

V and J are TRBV27 and TRBJ2-1, with TRBD2 as a possible D gene (6 bases). The CDR3 is 14 amino acids. The V gene lost 5 bases and the J gene lost 0 bases, with 8 bases spanning the gap. Germline assignment: CDR1 MNHEY and CDR2 SMNVEV (reference sequence). CDR3 loop: CASSPGGSYNEQFF. CDR3 sequence (DNA): TGTGCCAGCAGTCCCGGGGGCTCCTACAATGAGCAGTTCTTC.

The chain carries TRBV5-4 and TRBJ2-1; possibly TRBD1 for D (6 bases). Germline V gene data show CDR1 as SGHNT and CDR2 as YYREEE (reference sequence). There are 11 residues in the CDR3. V was cut by 3 bases and J by 10 bases, with 8 bases left in between. The CDR3 spells CASSWGTEQFF. Written as DNA, the CDR3 is TGTGCCAGCAGCTGGGGGACAGAGCAGTTCTTC.

The chain has TRBV7-2 and TRBJ2-1; maybe TRBD1 (5 bases). Trimming pared 0 bases from V and 3 bases from J, leaving 18 bases between. The CDR3 runs to 18 residues. Germline V gene sequence: CDR1 SGHTA, CDR2 FQGNSA. The CDR3 bases are TGTGCCAGCAGCTTAGCGCCAGGTCAGGGTTTCTTCTACAATGAGCAGTTCTTC. Its protein product is CASSLAPGQGFFYNEQFF. Combining the CDR3 with reference TRBV7-2 and TRBJ2-1 gives the whole variable domain GAGVSQSPSNKVTEKGKDVELRCDPISGHTALYWYRQSLGQGLEFLIYFQGNSAPDKSGLPSDRFSAERTGGSVSTLTIQRTQQEDSAVYLCASSLAPGQGFFYNEQFFGPGTRLTVL.

This clone was counted only a few times. This chain links TRBV4-1 with TRBJ1-1; D uncertain. Per the germline V gene, CDR1 is MGHRA and CDR2 is YSYEKL. This CDR3 is 15 amino acids long. The germline V and J ends were trimmed by 3 bases and 4 bases, with 15 bases remaining between them. The chain's CDR3 is CASSHGRAEGTEAFF. The DNA for the CDR3 is TGCGCCAGCAGCCACGGAAGGGCTGAGGGCACTGAAGCTTTCTTT.

The chain combines TRBV18 with TRBJ1-2; 8 bases fit TRBD1. The trim removed 10 bases at V and 3 bases at J, leaving 4 bases unmatched. CDR1 and CDR2 from the germline V gene are KGHSH and LQKENI. CDR3 size: 12 residues. Written as DNA, the CDR3 is TGTGCCACCTCGGACAGGGACTATGGCTACACCTTC. Amino acid sequence: CATSDRDYGYTF.

In its sample, this clone was seen a few times. The chain is built from TRBV18 and TRBJ1-2; 8 bases match TRBD1. This CDR3 spans 16 amino acids. The V gene end was trimmed by 1 base and the J gene end by 0 bases; junction bases not matched to a gene: 4. Per the germline V gene, CDR1 is KGHSH and CDR2 is LQKENI. The CDR3 spells CASSPRTGNANYGYTF. The CDR3, as DNA: TGTGCCAGCTCACCACGGACAGGGAACGCTAACTATGGCTACACCTTC.

The gene calls are TRBV30 and TRBJ2-7; D might be TRBD2 (5 bases). The CDR3 sequence is 13 residues long. Germline V gives CDR1 GTSNPN, CDR2 SVGIG (reference sequence). V gave up 4 bases and J gave up 4 bases, with 14 bases separating them. In DNA, the CDR3 is TGTGCCTGGATCCCACGTGGAGGTTACGAGCAGTACTTC. Amino acids: CAWIPRGGYEQYF. The whole variable domain, filled in from reference TRBV30 and TRBJ2-7, reads SQTIHQWPATLVQPVGSPLSLECTVEGTSNPNLYWYRQAAGRGLQLLFYSVGIGQISSEVPQNLSASRPQDRQFILSSKKLLLSDSGFYLCAWIPRGGYEQYFGPGTRLTVT.

This chain connects TRBV19 to TRBJ1-5, with TRBD1 as a possible D gene (6 bases). Germline CDR1 LNHDA, CDR2 SQIVND (reference sequence). CDR3 size: 15 residues. V gave up 6 bases and J gave up 2 bases, with 14 bases separating them. The CDR3 sequence: CASRGGQGGNQPQHF. The CDR3 DNA reads as TGTGCCAGTAGGGGGGGGCAGGGAGGCAATCAGCCCCAGCATTTT.

This rearrangement joins TRBV19 to TRBJ1-6; D perhaps matches TRBD1 (6 bases). The CDR3 extends over 17 amino acids. V lost 4 bases to trimming and J lost 8 bases, with 21 bases between them. In germline, CDR1 is LNHDA, CDR2 SQIVND (reference sequence). Written as DNA, the CDR3 is TGTGCCAGTAGTACCGCTGGCGGACAGACGAGTTATTCACCCCTCCACTTT. Its protein product is CASSTAGGQTSYSPLHF.